Below are 32 T cell receptor beta chains sequenced from a single sample in a study of T cell responses to AZD1222 COVID-19 vaccine. Only in-frame clones appear in the TCRdb table, and some are missing; sequencing was by immunoSEQ multiplex PCR. This sample has about 120,000 clones, with about 89% found just once. The starting material was peripheral blood, obtained on day 0 of AZD1222 vaccination. The receptors originated from an adult in good health.

This clone has more than one count but fewer than ten. V is TRBV9 and J is TRBJ1-2; no clear D. This CDR3 is built from 12 residues. Looked up from germline, CDR1 is SGDLS and CDR2 is YYNGEE. Trimming removed 6 bases from V and 2 bases from J, with 8 bases in between. This CDR3 is CASKKGNYGYTF. The CDR3 nucleotides are TGTGCCAGCAAAAAAGGAAACTATGGCTACACCTTC.

This clone was seen only a few times. This sequence joins TRBV6-5 and TRBJ2-1; D is ambiguous. Germline V gene lookup returns CDR1 MNHEY and CDR2 SVGAGI. V dropped 7 bases and J dropped 6 bases, with 4 bases sitting between them. This CDR3 contains 10 residues. The CDR3 reads CASNSNEQFF. As DNA, the CDR3 is TGTGCCAGCAATTCCAATGAGCAGTTCTTC.

The chain uses TRBV5-1 and TRBJ2-4, with D hard to call. There are 13 residues in the CDR3. V lost 0 bases to trimming and J lost 1 base, with 2 bases between them. Germline lookup yields CDR1 SGHRS and CDR2 YFSETQ. The CDR3: CASSLEAKNIQYF. The CDR3 nucleotides read TGCGCCAGCAGCTTGGAGGCCAAAAACATTCAGTACTTC. Combining the CDR3 with reference TRBV5-1 and TRBJ2-4 gives the whole variable domain KAGVTQTPRYLIKTRGQQVTLSCSPISGHRSVSWYQQTPGQGLQFLFEYFSETQRNKGNFPGRFSGRQFSNSRSEMNVSTLELGDSALYLCASSLEAKNIQYFGAGTRLSVL.

The chain links TRBV5-1 to TRBJ2-2; D assignment may be TRBD1 or TRBD2 (5 bases each). V was cut by 3 bases and J by 3 bases, with 12 bases left in between. Germline-derived CDR1 and CDR2 are SGHRS and YFSETQ. There are 15 residues in the CDR3. CDR3 in DNA: TGCGCCAGCAGCTCTGTGGGACGGGACACCGGGGAGCTGTTTTTT. Protein product: CASSSVGRDTGELFF.

The CDR3 loop reads CASSSTGVITDTQYF. CDR3 coding DNA: TGTGCCAGCAGCTCTACAGGGGTCATCACAGATACGCAGTATTTT. This rearrangement joins TRBV7-3 to TRBJ2-3; TRBD1 aligns across 7 bases. Per the germline V gene, CDR1 is SGHTA and CDR2 is FQGTGA. The CDR3 covers 15 residues. Unmatched junction bases numbered 6, after V lost 4 bases and J lost 2 bases.

This clone occurred a few times. The rearrangement uses TRBV6-1 and TRBJ1-2; possibly TRBD1 for D (5 bases). Germline CDR1 is MNHNS and CDR2 is SASEGT. The germline V and J ends were trimmed by 2 bases and 8 bases, with 12 bases remaining between them. The CDR3 spans 13 residues. The CDR3 DNA follows: TGTGCCAGCAGTGAATGGGTGGGGGACGGCTACACCTTC. Encoded protein: CASSEWVGDGYTF.

The CDR3 here is CASGGRVITGELFF. CDR3 sequence (DNA): TGTGCCAGCGGAGGCAGGGTTATCACCGGGGAGCTGTTTTTT. The chain carries TRBV2 and TRBJ2-2; D could derive from TRBD1 or TRBD2 (5 bases each). Germline V CDR1 and CDR2: SNHLY, FYNNEI. This CDR3 spans 14 amino acids. Trimming shortened V by 8 bases and J by 4 bases, and 14 bases separated the two germline ends.

V and J are TRBV18 and TRBJ1-4; D is unresolved. Germline CDR1 KGHSH, CDR2 LQKENI. The V and J ends lost 4 bases and 5 bases respectively, with 8 bases between them. There are 13 residues in the CDR3. CDR3 nucleotide sequence: TGTGCCAGCTCACAGCCCGGGAATGAAAAACTGTTTTTT. Its protein is CASSQPGNEKLFF.

The chain has TRBV11-2 and TRBJ1-4, with D possibly being TRBD1 (6 bases). Germline CDR1 is SGHAT and CDR2 is FQNNGV. This CDR3 has 15 amino acids. Deletions cut 3 bases from V and 5 bases from J, with 13 bases between. Here the CDR3 reads CASSFRTVRNEKLFF. The CDR3 region has the DNA TGTGCCAGCAGCTTCCGGACAGTTCGCAATGAAAAACTGTTTTTT.

The chain has TRBV6-5 and TRBJ1-2; D is unresolved. This CDR3 is built from 12 residues. CDR1 and CDR2 from the germline V gene are MNHEY and SVGAGI. The V gene lost 11 bases and the J gene lost 0 bases, with 10 bases spanning the gap. The CDR3 coding sequence is TGTGCCGGCGACGGAGCTAACTATGGCTACACCTTC. It translates to CAGDGANYGYTF.

The chain recombines TRBV1 with TRBJ2-5; the table's D call of TRBD1 was not tested on the DNA. TRBV1 represents a pseudogene. CDR3 length: 17 amino acids. CDR3 nucleotide sequence: TGCACCAGCAGCCAGGCCAAAACAGACAGGGTCAGCGAGACCCAGTACTTC. Encoded protein: CTSSQAKTDRVSETQYF.

V is TRBV7-2 and J is TRBJ2-1; D not resolved. This CDR3 comprises 17 residues. Looked up from germline, CDR1 is SGHTA and CDR2 is FQGNSA. V shed 5 bases and J shed 0 bases, with 17 bases lying between them. This CDR3 is CASSPPPRSPSYNEQFF. CDR3 bases: TGTGCCAGCAGCCCACCCCCGCGGAGTCCCTCCTACAATGAGCAGTTCTTC.

The CDR3 loop is CASVRREMGRGYTF. In nucleotides, the CDR3 is TGTGCCAGCGTTCGCCGGGAGATGGGGCGGGGCTACACCTTC. The V and J genes are TRBV6-5 and TRBJ1-2; D perhaps matches TRBD1 (5 bases). The CDR3 extends over 14 amino acids. V gave up 8 bases and J gave up 8 bases, with 21 bases separating them. CDR1 and CDR2 from the germline V gene are MNHEY and SVGAGI.

V is TRBV5-4 and J is TRBJ2-7; D gene ambiguous. Germline CDR1 reads SGHNT; CDR2 reads YYREEE (reference sequence). V gave up 5 bases and J gave up 1 base, with 7 bases separating them. The CDR3 covers 12 residues. DNA for the CDR3: TGTGCCAGCAGAAACCCATCCTACGAGCAGTACTTC. Its translation is CASRNPSYEQYF.

The sample holds one count of this clone. This chain links TRBV3-1 (or the pseudogene TRBV3-2) with TRBJ1-4; D remains unclear. Germline V lookup: CDR1 LGHDT, CDR2 YNNKEL (reference sequence). V was clipped by 5 bases and J by 0 bases, with 7 bases between them. The CDR3 spans 14 residues. CDR3 nucleotide sequence: TGTGCCAGCAGCTTAAGATCAACTAATGAAAAACTGTTTTTT. The encoded protein is CASSLRSTNEKLFF.

V usage is TRBV18 and J usage is TRBJ1-4; 8 bases are a match to TRBD1. Losses at the gene ends were 6 bases for V and 7 bases for J; bases not matched to a gene: 4. The CDR3 loop spans 13 amino acids. Germline assignment: CDR1 KGHSH and CDR2 LQKENI. In nucleotides, the CDR3 is TGTGCCAGCTCCCCTACAGGGGGTGAAAAACTGTTTTTT. Its translation: CASSPTGGEKLFF.

This chain joins TRBV29-1 and TRBJ1-1; no definite D call. The germline CDR1 and CDR2 sequences are SQVTM and ANQGSEA. V was clipped by 7 bases and J by 0 bases, with 12 bases between them. CDR3 length: 13 amino acids. The CDR3 reads CSGRGFMNTEAFF. Written as DNA, the CDR3 is TGCAGCGGCCGAGGGTTCATGAACACTGAAGCTTTCTTT. Full variable domain (missing parts from reference TRBV29-1 and TRBJ1-1): SAVISQKPSRDICQRGTSLTIQCQVDSQVTMMFWYRQQPGQSLTLIATANQGSEATYESGFVIDKFPISRPNLTFSTLTVSNMSPEDSSIYLCSGRGFMNTEAFFGQGTRLTVV.

The V and J genes are TRBV5-8 and TRBJ1-5; no definite D call. Between the trimmed V and J ends, which lost 6 bases and 5 bases, there was a span of 12 bases. Germline lookup yields CDR1 SGHTS and CDR2 YDEGEE. The CDR3 consists of 13 residues. CDR3 sequence reads: CASKFGPHQPQHF. In DNA, the CDR3 is TGTGCCAGCAAATTCGGTCCCCATCAGCCCCAGCATTTT.

Worth noting for this clone: Other DNA sequences from this sample encode an identical CDR3 as well. The chain recombines TRBV19 with TRBJ1-5; 8 bases align to TRBD1. The junction had 4 bases not matched to a gene; V was cut back by 5 bases and J by 4 bases. Germline loops: CDR1 LNHDA, CDR2 SQIVND (reference sequence). The CDR3 runs to 14 residues. CDR3 amino acids: CASSPQGGNQPQHF. The CDR3, as DNA: TGTGCCAGTAGTCCACAGGGGGGGAATCAGCCCCAGCATTTT.

This clone was seen only once. The genes are TRBV19 and TRBJ1-5; D is possibly TRBD1 (6 bases). CDR3 size: 16 residues. Trimming cost V 6 bases and J 9 bases, with 24 bases left between them. Germline CDR1 LNHDA, CDR2 SQIVND (reference sequence). CDR3 in amino acids: CASSIPGQNVVTPQHF. CDR3 nucleotide sequence: TGTGCCAGTAGCATCCCCGGACAGAACGTCGTGACGCCCCAGCATTTT.

The chain has TRBV12-3 or TRBV12-4 and TRBJ1-6; a possible D gene is TRBD1 (6 bases). The CDR3 is 13 amino acids. V lost 6 bases, J lost 14 bases, and 17 bases lay in between. This CDR3 is CASSLGAKDSLHF. The CDR3 nucleotides read TGTGCCAGCAGCTTGGGGGCGAAGGATTCCCTCCACTTT.

The chain joins TRBV7-9 to TRBJ2-3; TRBD1 or TRBD2 may be the D gene (7 bases each). Germline V gives CDR1 SEHNR, CDR2 FQNEAQ (reference sequence). This CDR3 has 18 residues. The V end was cut by 3 bases, the J end by 2 bases, with 21 bases between. CDR3 in DNA: TGTGCCAGCAGCTTCGGACTCCAGGGGGGGACTTCCACAGATACGCAGTATTTT. Encoded protein: CASSFGLQGGTSTDTQYF.

This clone is a singleton in its sample. The gene calls are TRBV30 and TRBJ2-2; D might be TRBD2 (7 bases). The CDR3 length is 16 residues. CDR1 is GTSNPN, CDR2 SVGIG, per germline (reference sequence). V dropped 0 bases and J dropped 3 bases, with 14 bases sitting between them. Written as DNA, the CDR3 is TGTGCCTGGAGTGTACGGGGGGCTGGATACACCGGGGAGCTGTTTTTT. This encodes CAWSVRGAGYTGELFF.

This rearrangement joins TRBV7-8 to TRBJ1-4; no clear D. Germline loops: CDR1 SGHVS, CDR2 FQNEAQ. This CDR3 is 14 amino acids long. The V end was cut by 1 base, the J end by 8 bases, with 11 bases between. DNA of the CDR3: TGTGCCAGCAGCTTAGGGGCGATAGGGGAAAAACTGTTTTTT. This codes for CASSLGAIGEKLFF. Using reference TRBV7-8 and TRBJ1-4 for the parts outside the CDR3, the full variable domain is GAGVSQSPRYKVAKRGQDVALRCDPISGHVSLFWYQQALGQGPEFLTYFQNEAQLDKSGLPSDRFFAERPEGSVSTLKIQRTQQEDSAVYLCASSLGAIGEKLFFGSGTQLSVL.

Note on this clone: Other DNA sequences in the same sample also yield this CDR3. The V call is TRBV27, the J call TRBJ1-6; D is unresolved. This CDR3 region has 12 residues. Per the germline V gene, CDR1 is MNHEY and CDR2 is SMNVEV (reference sequence). V gave up 3 bases and J gave up 7 bases, with 4 bases separating them. The CDR3 DNA is TGTGCCAGCAGTTTCGCGAATTCACCCCTCCACTTT. Translated, it gives CASSFANSPLHF.

A single count supports this clone. Here the CDR3 DNA reads TGTGCCAGCAGCCTCGGATTGGAGAGGGCCTATGGCTACACCTTC. It encodes CASSLGLERAYGYTF. The chain couples TRBV11-2 to TRBJ1-2; no clear D. The V and J ends lost 5 bases and 4 bases respectively, with 17 bases between them. The CDR3 loop spans 15 amino acids. Germline V CDR1 and CDR2: SGHAT, FQNNGV.

The V and J genes are TRBV3-1 (or the pseudogene TRBV3-2) and TRBJ1-4, with a possible D match to TRBD1 (5 bases). There are 13 residues in the CDR3. V lost 10 bases, J lost 4 bases, and 13 bases lay in between. The germline V gene has CDR1 LGHDT and CDR2 YNNKEL (reference sequence). The DNA for the CDR3 is TGTGCCACCGGGGGATTCAATAATGAAAAACTGTTTTTT. Protein: CATGGFNNEKLFF.

This chain joins TRBV19 and TRBJ1-4; D unclear. This CDR3 is built from 14 residues. Germline V gives CDR1 LNHDA, CDR2 SQIVND (reference sequence). V gave up 3 bases and J gave up 7 bases, with 12 bases separating them. As DNA, the CDR3 is TGTGCCAGTAGTATGGGGTTGAAGAGTGAAAAACTGTTTTTT. Residues: CASSMGLKSEKLFF.

CDR3 sequence reads: CASRTGVYEQYF. As DNA, the CDR3 is TGTGCCAGCAGGACAGGGGTTTACGAGCAGTACTTC. The chain links TRBV6-5 to TRBJ2-7; 8 bases are a match to TRBD1. Trimming removed 6 bases from V and 4 bases from J; junction bases left unmatched: 2. Germline CDR1 MNHEY, CDR2 SVGAGI. The CDR3 is made up of 12 amino acids.

V and J are TRBV7-8 and TRBJ1-4; D uncertain. The CDR3 runs 15 residues. The V and J ends lost 5 bases and 0 bases respectively, with 10 bases between them. Germline-derived CDR1 and CDR2 are SGHVS and FQNEAQ. As DNA, the CDR3 is TGTGCCAGCAGCCCGGGTGGGGCAACTAATGAAAAACTGTTTTTT. Amino acid sequence: CASSPGGATNEKLFF.

The chain has TRBV30 and TRBJ2-1; D is ambiguous. The CDR3 runs 12 residues. Germline V gives CDR1 GTSNPN, CDR2 SVGIG (reference sequence). The germline V and J ends were trimmed by 5 bases and 7 bases, with 12 bases remaining between them. The CDR3 is CAWGVFSNEQFF. Written as DNA, the CDR3 is TGTGCCTGGGGAGTTTTTAGTAATGAGCAGTTCTTC. The entire variable domain, with the rest obtained from reference TRBV30 and TRBJ2-1, is as follows: SQTIHQWPATLVQPVGSPLSLECTVEGTSNPNLYWYRQAAGRGLQLLFYSVGIGQISSEVPQNLSASRPQDRQFILSSKKLLLSDSGFYLCAWGVFSNEQFFGPGTRLTVL.

The chain is built from TRBV10-3 and TRBJ1-2, with TRBD1 matching 7 bases. Germline-derived CDR1 and CDR2 are ENHRY and SYGVKD. The CDR3 totals 14 residues. The trim removed 3 bases at V and 4 bases at J, leaving 5 bases unmatched. As DNA, the CDR3 is TGTGCCATCAGTGAAGGGGGCGCGGGCTATGGCTACACCTTC. Translating it yields CAISEGGAGYGYTF.